The clone carrying this T cell receptor beta chain was detected only a few times. The antigen remains undetermined. While the first cohort had several hundred subjects, the donors belonged to the separate validation cohort of more than 95 subjects. These data come from a study of cytomegalovirus exposure and HLA in healthy donors. Data came from immunoSEQ multiplex PCR; TCRdb stores just in-frame clones and leaves some out. The table records around 150,000 clones, about nine tenths of them present only once. The CDR3 is 13 amino acids. V gave up 6 bases and J gave up 7 bases; unmatched junction bases: 6. In germline, CDR1 is MNHEY, CDR2 SVGAGI. General study findings and limits: Altogether, 170 or so TCR beta chains were recorded as cytomegalovirus-associated. Per published reports, the classifier diagnosed cytomegalovirus status with high specificity and sensitivity. Rarity marked most TCR sequences, yet some public TCRs occurred in many donors.

Sequencing was carried out using PBMCs. The sequence was obtained from a man between 18 and 35 years old in good health and CMV-seropositive. The genes are TRBV6-5 and TRBJ2-7; 10 nucleotides match TRBD1. In DNA form, the CDR3 reads TGTGCCAGCAGAGGGACAGGGGCCGGAGAGCAGTACTTC. Its protein product is CASRGTGAGEQYF.